A single sample gave rise to the 32 T cell receptor beta chains below, sequenced in a study of blood T cells in healthy people across ages. PCR was performed a second time for roughly 7 to 12 cycles using a sample-barcoded 5' primer and a J-beta primer mix. One entry per CDR3 protein results from TCRdb running MiXCR on the 5' RACE reads. The table has about a million distinct CDR3 sequences, around two fifths seen once; the top ten hold around 14%. Sample: blood. Every receptor here comes from a man between 18 and 29 years old in good health.

V and J are TRBV27 and TRBJ2-2, with D hard to call. V lost 5 bases, J lost 4 bases, and 8 bases lay in between. This CDR3 contains 13 residues. In germline, CDR1 is MNHEY, CDR2 SMNVEV (reference sequence). CDR3 DNA: TGTGCCAGCAGTGCCTATCCCACCGGGGAGCTGTTTTTT. This codes for CASSAYPTGELFF.

This clonotype has more than one count but fewer than ten. The chain recombines TRBV29-1 with TRBJ1-1; D gene ambiguous. The CDR3 loop spans 10 amino acids. Between the trimmed V and J ends, which lost 7 bases and 8 bases, there was a span of 11 bases. From germline, CDR1 is SQVTM and CDR2 ANQGSEA. The CDR3 reads CSDLSIEAFF. The CDR3 DNA is TGCAGCGACCTGAGTATCGAAGCTTTCTTT.

The V and J genes are TRBV4-3 and TRBJ1-5; no definite D call. The CDR3 contains 16 residues. Looked up from germline, CDR1 is LGHNA and CDR2 is YSLEER. Trimming removed 0 bases at V and 6 bases at J, with 15 bases between. CDR3 DNA sequence: TGCGCCAGCAGCCAAGATCAGGTCCCGGGCCGTCAGCCCCAGCATTTT. Translation: CASSQDQVPGRQPQHF.

This clonotype was observed a few times. The chain links TRBV5-1 to TRBJ1-2; 7 nucleotides align to TRBD1. There are 14 residues in the CDR3. The germline CDR1 and CDR2 sequences are SGHRS and YFSETQ. V lost 0 bases, J lost 4 bases, and 3 bases stayed unmatched. CDR3 region: CASSLETGPYGYTF. CDR3 bases: TGCGCCAGCAGCTTGGAGACAGGGCCCTATGGCTACACCTTC.

There are a few counts of this clonotype. This sequence joins TRBV7-2 and TRBJ1-2, with 7 bases that match TRBD1. The CDR3 sequence is 15 residues long. CDR1 and CDR2 (germline): SGHTA, FQGNSA. Trimming took 1 base from V and 6 from J; bases not matched to a gene: 8. CDR3 nucleotides: TGTGCCAGCAGCTTAGTCCCGACAGGGTGGAATGGCTACACCTTC. Protein sequence: CASSLVPTGWNGYTF.

The genes are TRBV24-1 and TRBJ2-1; D may match TRBD1 or TRBD2 (5 bases each). The CDR3 covers 17 residues. Germline loops: CDR1 KGHDR, CDR2 SFDVKD. The CDR3 region has the DNA TGTGCTCCCCACGATTGGGATCTCGGTCTGGGGGAGAATGAGCAGTTCTTC. Its translation: CAPHDWDLGLGENEQFF.

This clonotype was picked up one time. The CDR3 reads CASSQTPTEETQYF. In DNA, the CDR3 is TGTGCCAGCAGCCAAACCCCGACAGAAGAGACCCAGTACTTC. The chain employs TRBV14 and TRBJ2-7; the D gene is possibly TRBD1 (5 bases). Near its end, the DNA agrees better with TRBJ2-5, so the J call may be wrong. This CDR3 is 14 amino acids long. Germline V gene lookup returns CDR1 SGHDN and CDR2 FVKESK.

This chain connects TRBV15 to TRBJ1-1; possible D gene TRBD1, 5 bases. V was clipped by 3 bases and J by 5 bases, with 13 bases between them. The germline gives CDR1 LNHNV, CDR2 YYDKDF (reference sequence). The CDR3 has 14 residues. The CDR3 region is CATSRDPGTTEAFF. The CDR3 DNA reads as TGTGCCACCAGCAGGGACCCTGGGACGACTGAAGCTTTCTTT.

This clonotype was observed a handful of times. The chain has TRBV27 and TRBJ1-4, with a tentative D call TRBD1 (6 bases). This CDR3 comprises 17 residues. The germline V and J ends were trimmed by 2 bases and 8 bases, with 21 bases remaining between them. Germline lookup yields CDR1 MNHEY and CDR2 SMNVEV (reference sequence). CDR3 in DNA: TGTGCCAGCAGTTTAGAGGGCCCCCGGGGGGCTTTAGAAAAACTGTTTTTT. Translation gives CASSLEGPRGALEKLFF.

The chain has TRBV7-2 and TRBJ1-1; D is perhaps TRBD1 (5 bases). The CDR3 consists of 16 residues. Trimming pared 5 bases from V and 0 bases from J, leaving 16 bases between. Germline V gene sequence: CDR1 SGHTA, CDR2 FQGNSA. CDR3 sequence: CASSPRVRGVNTEAFF. As DNA, the CDR3 is TGTGCCAGCAGCCCAAGGGTCCGGGGGGTGAACACTGAAGCTTTCTTT.

The sample holds many counts of this clonotype. The rearrangement joins TRBV10-3 to TRBJ2-1; 8 bases align to TRBD2. This CDR3 is built from 11 residues. Per germline, CDR1 ENHRY and CDR2 SYGVKD. Trimming removed 5 bases from V and 15 bases from J; junction bases left unmatched: 6. The CDR3, as DNA: TGTGCCATCAGTAATAGCGGGGATACGTTCTTC. It codes for CAISNSGDTFF.

This clonotype was observed a handful of times. The V call is TRBV6-5, the J call TRBJ1-1; unclear D gene. Germline CDR1 is MNHEY and CDR2 is SVGAGI. The CDR3 contains 15 residues. V was shortened by 2 bases and J by 4 bases, with 14 bases between the two germline ends. CDR3 nucleotide sequence: TGTGCCAGCAGTTACGACGGAGGGCCCCGCACTGAAGCTTTCTTT. Its translation: CASSYDGGPRTEAFF.

This clonotype was seen a few times. The chain recombines TRBV2 with TRBJ1-1, with a weak D call TRBD1 (6 bases). The V gene's germline CDR1 is SNHLY and CDR2 FYNNEI. This CDR3 has 14 residues. Trimming shortened V by 7 bases and J by 2 bases, and 14 bases separated the two germline ends. CDR3 nucleotide sequence: TGTGCCAGCACGGGTCAGGGGCGTAACACTGAAGCTTTCTTT. Amino acid sequence: CASTGQGRNTEAFF.

This chain links TRBV20-1 with TRBJ2-5, with TRBD2 matching 14 bases. After removal of 5 bases from V and 11 bases from J, the junction contained 19 bases not matched to a gene. The CDR3 loop spans 17 amino acids. CDR1 and CDR2 from the germline V gene are DFQATT and SNEGSKA (reference sequence). The CDR3 protein is CSAQERTSGGFVNEQYF. In nucleotides, the CDR3 is TGCAGTGCTCAGGAGAGGACTAGCGGGGGGTTTGTAAATGAGCAGTACTTC.

This clonotype was seen once. Germline and junction disagree at one end, which may indicate a read error. J is TRBJ2-1 and V is TRBV5-5, with no clear D. The length of the CDR3 is 15 residues. Germline-derived CDR1 and CDR2 are SGHKS and YYEKEE (reference sequence). The CDR3 here is CASSLGHASYSEQFF. The DNA for the CDR3 is TGTGCCAGCAGCTTGGGCCATGCTTCCTACAGTGAGCAGTTCTTC.

This rearrangement joins TRBV2 to TRBJ1-1, with D possibly being TRBD1 (5 bases). V was cut by 6 bases and J by 6 bases, with 17 bases left in between. The CDR3 extends over 14 amino acids. Per germline, CDR1 SNHLY and CDR2 FYNNEI. The CDR3: CASSAFRIGAEAFF. For the CDR3, the DNA is TGTGCCAGCAGCGCCTTCCGGATAGGGGCTGAAGCTTTCTTT.

The V and J genes are TRBV5-1 and TRBJ1-2; TRBD1 might be the D (6 bases). Germline V gene sequence: CDR1 SGHRS, CDR2 YFSETQ. CDR3 length: 16 residues. V was trimmed by 0 bases and J by 5 bases, leaving 17 bases between them. CDR3 DNA sequence: TGCGCCAGCAGCTTGGCGACAGGAGGCGGCGAATATGGCTACACCTTC. Translation gives CASSLATGGGEYGYTF.

The chain links TRBV7-9 to TRBJ2-1; D possibly corresponds to TRBD1 (6 bases). From germline, CDR1 is SEHNR and CDR2 FQNEAQ (reference sequence). Trimming took off 5 bases at V and 3 bases at J, with 20 bases between the two ends. This CDR3 is 17 amino acids long. CDR3 protein: CASSLERQESFYNEQFF. CDR3 bases: TGTGCCAGCAGCCTCGAACGACAGGAAAGCTTCTACAATGAGCAGTTCTTC.

This CDR3 is CASSPPLGTGSIQPQHF. The CDR3 DNA reads TGTGCCAGCAGTCCCCCGTTGGGGACAGGGAGTATTCAGCCCCAGCATTTT. The chain joins TRBV27 to TRBJ1-5; TRBD1 matches 9 bases. V lost 5 bases and J lost 6; bases outside the gene matches: 14. This CDR3 is built from 17 residues. Germline-derived CDR1 and CDR2 are MNHEY and SMNVEV (reference sequence).

The chain uses TRBV5-1 and TRBJ2-4, with 7 bases that match TRBD1. The end of the DNA aligns better with TRBJ2-7, so the J call may be wrong. The V gene's germline CDR1 is SGHRS and CDR2 YFSETQ. The CDR3 is 14 residues long. The CDR3 nucleotides read TGCGCCAGCAGCTCGGGACAGATCCACTACGAGCAGTACTTC. Its protein product is CASSSGQIHYEQYF.

The genes are TRBV7-9 and TRBJ1-5; unclear D gene. Trimming stripped 1 base from V and 4 bases from J, with 11 bases between. The CDR3 runs to 15 residues. From germline, CDR1 is SEHNR and CDR2 FQNEAQ (reference sequence). The CDR3, as DNA: TGTGCCAGCAGCTTAGGTGGGCTACTAAATCAGCCCCAGCATTTT. Translated: CASSLGGLLNQPQHF.

CDR3 region: CASSARDRESNEKLFF. The CDR3 nucleotides read TGTGCCAGCAGCGCCCGGGACAGGGAGTCTAATGAAAAACTGTTTTTT. The chain is built from TRBV7-9 and TRBJ1-4; 9 bases line up with TRBD1. With V trimmed by 5 bases and J by 3 bases, 7 bases remained unmatched. Germline-derived CDR1 and CDR2 are SEHNR and FQNEAQ (reference sequence). The CDR3 spans 16 residues.

This clonotype was seen a few times. The chain uses TRBV4-3 and TRBJ2-1, with D maybe TRBD1 (6 bases). This CDR3 is 13 amino acids long. Germline assignment: CDR1 LGHNA and CDR2 YSLEER. Trimming stripped 1 base from V and 12 bases from J, with 13 bases between. In DNA form, the CDR3 reads TGCGCCAGCAGCCAAGTTAGGGGGAAGAGGCAGTTCTTC. Protein: CASSQVRGKRQFF.

The chain uses TRBV6-1 and TRBJ1-1; TRBD1 agrees at 9 bases. CDR1 is MNHNS, CDR2 SASEGT, per germline. The V and J ends lost 6 bases and 3 bases, in that order; junction bases with no gene match: 8. The length of the CDR3 is 15 residues. The CDR3 is CASRTHRGQDTEAFF. DNA of the CDR3: TGTGCCAGCAGAACACACAGGGGGCAGGACACTGAAGCTTTCTTT.

The chain combines TRBV29-1 with TRBJ1-1; a possible D gene is TRBD1 (5 bases). The V end lost 2 bases, the J end lost 2 bases, and 15 bases lay between the germline ends. CDR1 is SQVTM, CDR2 ANQGSEA, per germline. This CDR3 contains 15 residues. The DNA for the CDR3 is TGCAGCGTTGAATCGGCAGGGCCTCACAACACTGAAGCTTTCTTT. Its protein is CSVESAGPHNTEAFF.

This clonotype was detected a few times. This rearrangement joins TRBV15 to TRBJ2-7; a possible D gene is TRBD1 (6 bases). The CDR3 length is 15 residues. Trimming cost V 0 bases and J 10 bases, with 19 bases left between them. In germline, CDR1 is LNHNV, CDR2 YYDKDF (reference sequence). CDR3 sequence (DNA): TGTGCCACCAGCAGAGAGATACAGGGCCGGAAGACTCAGTACTTC. This translates into CATSREIQGRKTQYF. Filled out from reference TRBV15 and TRBJ2-7, the complete variable domain reads DAMVIQNPRYQVTQFGKPVTLSCSQTLNHNVMYWYQQKSSQAPKLLFHYYDKDFNNEADTPDNFQSRRPNTSFCFLDIRSPGLGDTAMYLCATSREIQGRKTQYFGPGTRLTVT.

The V call is TRBV20-1, the J call TRBJ1-2, with 7 bases lining up with TRBD1. Germline assignment: CDR1 DFQATT and CDR2 SNEGSKA (reference sequence). CDR3 length: 14 amino acids. V was pared by 5 bases and J by 7 bases, with 13 bases of the junction left unmatched. The CDR3 DNA follows: TGCAGTGCTCGCTACATGACAGGGCAGGGTGGCTACACCTTC. Its translation is CSARYMTGQGGYTF.

DNA for the CDR3: TGCAGTGCTAGAGCTCAGGAGTTGGACAGAAATTCACCCCTCCACTTT. Translating gives CSARAQELDRNSPLHF. V gene TRBV20-1 combines with J gene TRBJ1-6; TRBD1 might be the D (6 bases). This CDR3 is 16 amino acids long. V was clipped by 1 base and J by 7 bases, with 17 bases between them. From germline, CDR1 is DFQATT and CDR2 SNEGSKA (reference sequence).

The chain has TRBV6-5 and TRBJ1-2; possible D gene TRBD1, 5 bases. Trimming took 4 bases from V and 3 from J, leaving 12 bases between them. This CDR3 is 14 amino acids long. Germline assignment: CDR1 MNHEY and CDR2 SVGAGI. The DNA of the CDR3 is TGTGCCAGCAGTTGGGGGGGACGGTACTATGGCTACACCTTC. Amino acids: CASSWGGRYYGYTF.

The sample holds a few counts of this clonotype. CDR3 sequence: CASSVGGSYGEQFF. For the CDR3, the DNA is TGTGCCAGCAGCGTAGGTGGGAGTTATGGTGAGCAGTTCTTC. This chain connects TRBV9 to TRBJ2-1; possible D gene TRBD2, 5 bases. The CDR3 is 14 residues long. Trimming cost V 0 bases and J 9 bases, with 13 bases left between them. Germline CDR1 is SGDLS and CDR2 is YYNGEE. The whole variable domain, remainder taken from reference TRBV9 and TRBJ2-1, is DSGVTQTPKHLITATGQRVTLRCSPRSGDLSVYWYQQSLDQGLQFLIQYYNGEERAKGNILERFSAQQFPDLHSELNLSSLELGDSALYFCASSVGGSYGEQFFGPGTRLTVL.

On this clonotype itself: The junction and the germline gene differ at one end; a read error may be behind it. V gene TRBV6-6 combines with J gene TRBJ2-1, with TRBD2 matching 10 bases. This CDR3 region has 15 residues. Germline assignment: CDR1 MNHNY and CDR2 SVGAGI (reference sequence). In nucleotides, the CDR3 is TGTGCCGGCAGTCGCACTAGCGGGGCGGGGGATGAGCAGTTCTTC. It codes for CAGSRTSGAGDEQFF.

The chain uses TRBV7-2 and TRBJ1-5; TRBD1 matches 7 bases. After removal of 5 bases from V and 7 bases from J, the junction contained 17 bases not matched to a gene. The CDR3 loop spans 17 amino acids. Germline V gene lookup returns CDR1 SGHTA and CDR2 FQGNSA. The CDR3 DNA follows: TGTGCCAGCAGCCGAGTAACAGGGGCAAAATGGGTCCAGCCCCAGCATTTT. Its translation: CASSRVTGAKWVQPQHF.